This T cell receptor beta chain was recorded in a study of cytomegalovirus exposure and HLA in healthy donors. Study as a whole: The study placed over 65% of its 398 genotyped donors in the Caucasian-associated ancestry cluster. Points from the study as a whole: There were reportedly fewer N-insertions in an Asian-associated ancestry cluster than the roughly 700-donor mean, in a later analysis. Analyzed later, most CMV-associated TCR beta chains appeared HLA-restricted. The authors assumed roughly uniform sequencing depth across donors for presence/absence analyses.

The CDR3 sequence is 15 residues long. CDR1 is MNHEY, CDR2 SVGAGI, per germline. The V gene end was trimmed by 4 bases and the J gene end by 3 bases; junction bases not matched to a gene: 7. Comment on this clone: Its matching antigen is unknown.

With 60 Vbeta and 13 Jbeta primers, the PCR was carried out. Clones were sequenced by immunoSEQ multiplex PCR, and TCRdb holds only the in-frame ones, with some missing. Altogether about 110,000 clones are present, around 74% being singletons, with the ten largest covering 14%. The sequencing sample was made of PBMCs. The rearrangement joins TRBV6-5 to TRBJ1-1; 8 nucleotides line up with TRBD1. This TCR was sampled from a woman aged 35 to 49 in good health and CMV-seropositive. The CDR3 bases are TGTGCCAGCAGTTCTCCATCGACAGGGGACACTGAAGCTTTCTTT. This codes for CASSSPSTGDTEAFF.